This is a list of T cell receptor beta chains from one sample in a study of cytomegalovirus exposure and HLA in healthy donors. Profiling relied on immunoSEQ multiplex PCR, and the TCRdb table lists in-frame clones only, not all of them. In the table there are 95,000 to 110,000 clones, about 77% of which are singletons. Sample: PBMCs. The receptor set was obtained from a woman younger than 35 in good health and CMV-seropositive. The conserved cysteine and the conserved F or W are not part of the CDR3 here.

CDR3aa: ASSVAGTEYYTQY; len: 13; v_gene: TRBV9; j_gene: TRBJ2-3
CDR3aa: ASSQLAGDETQY; len: 12; v_gene: TRBV4-3; j_gene: TRBJ2-5
CDR3aa: ATSSQGRAGELF; len: 12; v_gene: TRBV15; j_gene: TRBJ2-2
CDR3aa: ASSSGGRGRVNEQY; len: 14; v_gene: TRBV7-6; j_gene: -
CDR3aa: ASRDPQGQGYTEAF; len: 14; v_gene: TRBV28; j_gene: TRBJ1-1
CDR3aa: ASSYSSGAHEQY; len: 12; v_gene: TRBV6-5; j_gene: TRBJ2-7
CDR3aa: ASSQVAGGVGQPQH; len: 14; v_gene: TRBV4-1; j_gene: TRBJ1-5
CDR3aa: ASSLGGKGNQPQH; len: 13; v_gene: TRBV6-5; j_gene: TRBJ1-5
CDR3aa: ASEDSGGNNEQF; len: 12; v_gene: TRBV4-1; j_gene: TRBJ2-1
CDR3aa: ASSHATSGQYNEQF; len: 14; v_gene: TRBV4-1; j_gene: TRBJ2-1
CDR3aa: ASTAGGMNEQF; len: 11; v_gene: TRBV7-8; j_gene: TRBJ2-1
CDR3aa: ASLNSNYGYT; len: 10; v_gene: TRBV19; j_gene: TRBJ1-2
CDR3aa: ASSFPPSGNTGELF; len: 14; v_gene: TRBV11-1; j_gene: TRBJ2-2
CDR3aa: ASSLYEQY; len: 8; v_gene: TRBV6-4; j_gene: TRBJ2-7
CDR3aa: ASSPPGTGAVHEQF; len: 14; v_gene: TRBV10-1; j_gene: TRBJ2-1
CDR3aa: ASSSGGGAAF; len: 10; v_gene: TRBV28; j_gene: TRBJ1-1
CDR3aa: ASSDPGQGDTEAF; len: 13; v_gene: TRBV25-1; j_gene: TRBJ1-1
CDR3aa: ASRTATNEKLF; len: 11; v_gene: TRBV19; j_gene: TRBJ1-4
CDR3aa: ASIDRGDYNEQF; len: 12; v_gene: TRBV2; j_gene: TRBJ2-1
CDR3aa: ASSLGATKSYEQY; len: 13; v_gene: TRBV28; j_gene: TRBJ2-7